Below, 26 T cell receptor beta chains from the same sample are listed, as sequenced in a study of blood T cell repertoires in COVID-19. Profiling relied on immunoSEQ multiplex PCR, and the TCRdb table lists in-frame clones only, not all of them. The sample records about 180,000 clones, 70% to 90% being singletons. Material: peripheral blood. These TCRs come from a woman between 25 and 40 years old with acute or convalescent COVID-19.

The chain joins TRBV20-1 to TRBJ2-3; D not resolved. V was cut by 6 bases and J by 8 bases, with 12 bases left in between. The CDR3 length is 11 residues. Germline V gene sequence: CDR1 DFQATT, CDR2 SNEGSKA (reference sequence). The CDR3 region has the DNA TGCAGTGCCCCCCTTATTGTTACGCAGTATTTT. It yields the protein CSAPLIVTQYF.

This chain connects TRBV3-1 (or the pseudogene TRBV3-2) to TRBJ2-1, with D possibly matching TRBD2 (5 bases). The length of the CDR3 is 12 residues. The germline CDR1 and CDR2 sequences are LGHDT and YNNKEL (reference sequence). V lost 4 bases and J 15 bases, leaving 16 bases between the germline ends. CDR3 in amino acids: CASSPDWVRTFF. In DNA, the CDR3 is TGTGCCAGCAGCCCGGACTGGGTTCGTACGTTCTTC.

The gene calls are TRBV2 and TRBJ2-7; the match to TRBD1 covers 9 bases. V was pared by 6 bases and J by 6 bases, with 12 bases of the junction left unmatched. Per germline, CDR1 SNHLY and CDR2 FYNNEI. CDR3 length: 15 residues. Written as DNA, the CDR3 is TGTGCCAGCAGGGCGCCGGGACAGGGAAGTTCCGAGCAGTACTTC. Translated, it gives CASRAPGQGSSEQYF.

This chain links TRBV29-1 with TRBJ2-2; D gene ambiguous. This CDR3 comprises 11 residues. Between the trimmed V and J ends, which lost 8 bases and 8 bases, there was a span of 12 bases. In germline, CDR1 is SQVTM, CDR2 ANQGSEA. CDR3 loop: CSISSRGELFF. Here the CDR3 DNA reads TGCAGCATCTCCTCTAGGGGGGAGCTGTTTTTT.

DNA of the CDR3: TGTGCCAGCAGCTTGGCGGGGGCAGATACGCAGTATTTT. Its translation is CASSLAGADTQYF. The J gene is TRBJ2-3, the V gene TRBV5-4; TRBD2 is a possible D gene (6 bases). From germline, CDR1 is SGHNT and CDR2 YYREEE (reference sequence). V lost 0 bases and J lost 4, with 6 bases in between. This CDR3 spans 13 amino acids.

V and J are TRBV7-9 and TRBJ2-7, with D perhaps TRBD2 (6 bases). Deletions cut 11 bases from V and 0 bases from J, with 14 bases between. There are 13 residues in the CDR3. Per the germline V gene, CDR1 is SEHNR and CDR2 is FQNEAQ (reference sequence). DNA of the CDR3: TGTGCCGCTTCCGGCGGGGACTCCTACGAGCAGTACTTC. Its translation: CAASGGDSYEQYF.

The J gene is TRBJ2-3, the V gene TRBV9, with TRBD1 matching 7 bases. The CDR3 runs to 15 residues. Germline V lookup: CDR1 SGDLS, CDR2 YYNGEE. V was clipped by 0 bases and J by 0 bases; unmatched bases: 1. The chain's CDR3 is CASSVGQGSTDTQYF. CDR3 sequence (DNA): TGTGCCAGCAGCGTAGGACAGGGCAGCACAGATACGCAGTATTTT.

The chain carries TRBV6-1 and TRBJ2-1; 12 nucleotides line up with TRBD2. The CDR3 runs to 15 residues. V lost 3 bases, J lost 7 bases, and 4 bases stayed unmatched. CDR1 is MNHNS and CDR2 is SASEGT in the germline V gene. CDR3 protein: CASSETSGRWNEQFF. DNA for the CDR3: TGTGCCAGCAGTGAGACTAGCGGGAGATGGAATGAGCAGTTCTTC.

The chain couples TRBV19 to TRBJ1-2; D ambiguous. Trimming cost V 7 bases and J 2 bases, with 5 bases left between them. This CDR3 spans 11 amino acids. CDR1 and CDR2 from the germline V gene are LNHDA and SQIVND (reference sequence). The CDR3 region is CASMQNYGYTF. CDR3 DNA sequence: TGTGCCAGTATGCAGAACTATGGCTACACCTTC. The variable domain in full, with the rest retrieved from reference TRBV19 and TRBJ1-2, is DGGITQSPKYLFRKEGQNVTLSCEQNLNHDAMYWYRQDPGQGLRLIYYSQIVNDFQKGDIAEGYSVSREKKESFPLTVTSAQKNPTAFYLCASMQNYGYTFGSGTRLTVV.

Only one count was recorded for this clone. The V and J genes are TRBV2 and TRBJ2-5; 8 bases fit TRBD2. The CDR3 has 13 amino acids. V was clipped by 8 bases and J by 5 bases; unmatched bases: 7. Germline assignment: CDR1 SNHLY and CDR2 FYNNEI. The CDR3 loop is CASLPGGMETQYF. The CDR3 nucleotides are TGTGCCAGCCTACCGGGGGGGATGGAGACCCAGTACTTC.

The chain couples TRBV6-5 to TRBJ1-2; 12 nucleotides line up with TRBD1. Germline V gene sequence: CDR1 MNHEY, CDR2 SVGAGI. V was clipped by 4 bases and J by 4 bases; unmatched bases: 7. This CDR3 comprises 16 residues. The CDR3 sequence: CASSLDGTGGAYGYTF. CDR3 nucleotide sequence: TGTGCCAGCAGTTTGGACGGGACAGGGGGCGCCTATGGCTACACCTTC.

This chain uses TRBV28 with TRBJ2-3, with 15 bases that match TRBD2. This CDR3 spans 15 amino acids. After removal of 6 bases from V and 4 bases from J, the junction contained 2 bases not matched to a gene. Germline V gene sequence: CDR1 MDHEN, CDR2 SYDVKM. DNA for the CDR3: TGTGCCAGCAGGAGGACTAGCGGGAGGGCAGATACGCAGTATTTT. This translates into CASRRTSGRADTQYF.

The chain links TRBV10-1 to TRBJ1-1; D remains unclear. Trimming took off 3 bases at V and 0 bases at J, with 8 bases between the two ends. The CDR3 totals 14 residues. From germline, CDR1 is WNHNN and CDR2 SYGVQD (reference sequence). The CDR3 reads CASSEIEMNTEAFF. The CDR3 nucleotides read TGCGCCAGCAGTGAAATAGAAATGAACACTGAAGCTTTCTTT.

The genes are TRBV28 and TRBJ2-7; the D gene is possibly TRBD2 (6 bases). The CDR3 has 14 residues. Germline CDR1 and CDR2: MDHEN and SYDVKM. The germline V and J ends were trimmed by 3 bases and 1 base, with 10 bases remaining between them. CDR3 region: CASSLVTSSYEQYF. In DNA, the CDR3 is TGTGCCAGCAGTTTGGTGACTAGTTCCTACGAGCAGTACTTC.

This chain connects TRBV28 to TRBJ2-1, with no clear D. V lost 7 bases and J 6 bases, leaving 13 bases between the germline ends. The CDR3 extends over 13 amino acids. Germline V lookup: CDR1 MDHEN, CDR2 SYDVKM. The CDR3 DNA reads TGTGCCAGCATTCCCCCATCGGGCAATGAGCAGTTCTTC. Its translation is CASIPPSGNEQFF.

The chain employs TRBV5-1 and TRBJ1-1; a weak D match, TRBD1 (6 bases). Germline values: CDR1 SGHRS, CDR2 YFSETQ. V lost 3 bases and J 0 bases, leaving 15 bases between the germline ends. The CDR3 has 16 amino acids. In nucleotides, the CDR3 is TGCGCCAGCAGCTCCCAGGGAGGGGGACTGAACACTGAAGCTTTCTTT. The encoded protein is CASSSQGGGLNTEAFF. Using reference TRBV5-1 and TRBJ1-1 for the parts outside the CDR3, the full variable domain is KAGVTQTPRYLIKTRGQQVTLSCSPISGHRSVSWYQQTPGQGLQFLFEYFSETQRNKGNFPGRFSGRQFSNSRSEMNVSTLELGDSALYLCASSSQGGGLNTEAFFGQGTRLTVV.

This sequence joins TRBV11-3 and TRBJ1-6, with a weak D call TRBD1 (6 bases). The germline V gene has CDR1 SGHNT and CDR2 YENEEA. Trimming left V 6 bases short and J 7 bases short, with 13 bases between. The CDR3 spans 14 residues. The CDR3 sequence is CASSSGTRNSPLHF. The CDR3 DNA is TGTGCCAGCAGTTCCGGGACAAGAAATTCACCCCTCCACTTT.

The V and J genes are TRBV19 and TRBJ2-2, with TRBD1 matching over 7 bases. The germline V gene has CDR1 LNHDA and CDR2 SQIVND (reference sequence). V lost 9 bases to trimming and J lost 5 bases; unmatched junction nucleotides: 9. The length of the CDR3 is 14 residues. In DNA, the CDR3 is TGTGCCAGCCAAAGACAGGGCCGAACCGGGGAGCTGTTTTTT. This codes for CASQRQGRTGELFF.

The V call is TRBV6-5, the J call TRBJ2-1, with TRBD2 matching 7 bases. The CDR3 loop spans 13 amino acids. With V trimmed by 8 bases and J by 7 bases, 8 bases remained unmatched. The germline V gene encodes CDR1 MNHEY and CDR2 SVGAGI. The CDR3 region is CASGIREANEQFF. DNA for the CDR3: TGTGCCAGCGGTATCCGGGAGGCGAATGAGCAGTTCTTC.

The chain recombines TRBV11-2 with TRBJ2-7, with TRBD2 matching over 8 bases. Germline assignment: CDR1 SGHAT and CDR2 FQNNGV. This CDR3 contains 11 residues. J was trimmed by 6 bases and V by 10 bases; bases with no gene match: 5. DNA for the CDR3: TGTGCCACCTATCTAGCGGGCGAGCAGTACTTC. This translates into CATYLAGEQYF. Filled out from reference TRBV11-2 and TRBJ2-7, the complete variable domain reads EAGVAQSPRYKIIEKRQSVAFWCNPISGHATLYWYQQILGQGPKLLIQFQNNGVVDDSQLPKDRFSAERLKGVDSTLKIQPAKLEDSAVYLCATYLAGEQYFGPGTRLTVT.

V is TRBV5-4 and J is TRBJ2-5; tentative D call: TRBD2 (5 bases). CDR1 SGHNT and CDR2 YYREEE come from the germline V gene (reference sequence). This CDR3 spans 16 amino acids. V was pared by 0 bases and J by 2 bases, with 14 bases between. The CDR3 region has the DNA TGTGCCAGCAGCTTGGGGGGAGCGGACCTTCAAGAGACCCAGTACTTC. Translated, it gives CASSLGGADLQETQYF.

The rearrangement joins TRBV5-1 to TRBJ2-1; D uncertain. Trimming stripped 4 bases from V and 7 bases from J, with 9 bases between. Germline V gives CDR1 SGHRS, CDR2 YFSETQ. The CDR3 covers 12 residues. The CDR3 coding sequence is TGCGCCAGCAGCCTCCTAGGTAATGAGCAGTTCTTC. It encodes CASSLLGNEQFF.

The chain combines TRBV29-1 with TRBJ2-1; 7 bases match TRBD2. This CDR3 region has 10 residues. V shed 7 bases, J shed 8 bases, and the junction held 2 bases outside the gene matches. Germline loops: CDR1 SQVTM, CDR2 ANQGSEA. CDR3 in DNA: TGCAGCGGCGGGAGTGATGAGCAGTTCTTC. This codes for CSGGSDEQFF.

The chain employs TRBV28 and TRBJ2-3; D is possibly TRBD2 (5 bases). V shed 4 bases and J shed 5 bases, with 19 bases lying between them. The CDR3 extends over 16 amino acids. Germline loops: CDR1 MDHEN, CDR2 SYDVKM. CDR3 sequence reads: CASSSTLTRREDTQYF. CDR3 nucleotide sequence: TGTGCCAGCAGTTCCACCCTGACCCGACGGGAAGATACGCAGTATTTT.

The CDR3 spells CASSRPRDRYTGELFF. The CDR3 nucleotides are TGTGCCAGCAGTCGGCCCCGGGACAGGTACACCGGGGAGCTGTTTTTT. The chain employs TRBV28 and TRBJ2-2; 8 bases line up with TRBD1. The CDR3 is made up of 16 amino acids. Germline assignment: CDR1 MDHEN and CDR2 SYDVKM. Trimming removed 5 bases from V and 3 bases from J; junction bases left unmatched: 8.

CDR3 amino acids: CASTSSTTYNSPLHF. The CDR3 DNA is TGTGCCAGCACCTCGTCTACCACCTATAATTCACCCCTCCACTTT. The V call is TRBV7-9, the J call TRBJ1-6; D uncertain. This CDR3 spans 15 amino acids. Trimming took off 7 bases at V and 2 bases at J, with 12 bases between the two ends. Germline-derived CDR1 and CDR2 are SEHNR and FQNEAQ (reference sequence). Based on the CDR3 plus reference TRBV7-9 and TRBJ1-6, the full variable domain is DTGVSQNPRHKITKRGQNVTFRCDPISEHNRLYWYRQTLGQGPEFLTYFQNEAQLEKSRLLSDRFSAERPKGSFSTLEIQRTEQGDSAMYLCASTSSTTYNSPLHFGNGTRLTVT.